The T cell receptor beta chain described here comes from a study of shared clonotypes between healthy human individuals. The wider study: Every donor yielded three CD4 naive, three CD4 memory, two CD8 naive and one CD8 memory plate.

TCRdb's table, derived via immunoSEQ multiplex PCR, lists solely in-frame clones and lacks some. The sample records about 2.1 million clones, about 94% being singletons. Only CD45RO-negative cells positively selected for CCR7 counted as naive CD8 cells, so terminally differentiated effector memory CD45RA+ cells were excluded. Germline V gene lookup returns CDR1 SGHTS and CDR2 YDEGEE. The CDR3 loop spans 15 amino acids. V shed 0 bases and J shed 5 bases, with 14 bases lying between them. This clone was found once. As yet, its antigen is unknown. Findings of the study overall: Clonotypes shared by all four sorted-subset donors had higher generation probabilities than non-shared clonotypes. Incomplete sequencing of sorted subsets was indicated by rarefaction despite large depth.

This chain joins TRBV5-8 and TRBJ2-5, with D possibly TRBD1 on 6 matching bases. The sequence came from a man aged 18-30 years in good health. Some clones in this sample may be carry-over from other donors' samples. The sequenced material came from naive CD8+ T cells from PBMCs. CDR3 in amino acids: CASSLGAGESETQYF. In nucleotides, the CDR3 is TGTGCCAGCAGCTTGGGAGCAGGGGAATCGGAGACCCAGTACTTC.